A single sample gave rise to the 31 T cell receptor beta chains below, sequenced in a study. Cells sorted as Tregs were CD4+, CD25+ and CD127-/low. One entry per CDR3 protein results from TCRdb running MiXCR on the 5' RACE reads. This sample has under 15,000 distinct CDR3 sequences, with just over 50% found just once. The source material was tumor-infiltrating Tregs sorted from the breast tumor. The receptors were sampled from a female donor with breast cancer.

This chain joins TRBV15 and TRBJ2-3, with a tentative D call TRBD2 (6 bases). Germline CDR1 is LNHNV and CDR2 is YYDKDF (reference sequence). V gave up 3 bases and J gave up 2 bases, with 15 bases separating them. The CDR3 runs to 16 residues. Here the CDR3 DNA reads TGTGCCACCAGCAGGGAACCGGGACTCACCACAGATACGCAGTATTTT. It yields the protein CATSREPGLTTDTQYF.

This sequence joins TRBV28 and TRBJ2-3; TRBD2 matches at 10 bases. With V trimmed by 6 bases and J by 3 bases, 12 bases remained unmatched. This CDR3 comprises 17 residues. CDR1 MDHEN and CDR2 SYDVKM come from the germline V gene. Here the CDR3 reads CASSPLPASGRTDTQYF. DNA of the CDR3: TGTGCCAGCAGCCCCCTCCCTGCTAGCGGGAGAACAGATACGCAGTATTTT.

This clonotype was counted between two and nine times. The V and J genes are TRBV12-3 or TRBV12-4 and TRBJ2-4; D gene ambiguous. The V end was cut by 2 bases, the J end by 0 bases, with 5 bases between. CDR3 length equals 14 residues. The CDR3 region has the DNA TGTGCCAGCAGTTTATCACTAGCCAAAAACATTCAGTACTTC. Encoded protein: CASSLSLAKNIQYF.

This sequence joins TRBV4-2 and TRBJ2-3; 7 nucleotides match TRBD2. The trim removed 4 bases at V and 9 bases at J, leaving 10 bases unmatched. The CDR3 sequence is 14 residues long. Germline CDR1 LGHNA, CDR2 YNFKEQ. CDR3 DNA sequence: TGTGCCAGCAGCCCTAGCCGCCCGGGGGGAACGCAGTATTTT. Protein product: CASSPSRPGGTQYF.

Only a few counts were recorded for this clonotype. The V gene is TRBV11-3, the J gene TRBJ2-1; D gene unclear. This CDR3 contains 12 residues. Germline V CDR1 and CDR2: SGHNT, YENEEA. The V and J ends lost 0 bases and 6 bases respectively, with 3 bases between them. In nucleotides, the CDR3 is TGTGCCAGCAGCTTAGATACCAATGAGCAGTTCTTC. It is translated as CASSLDTNEQFF.

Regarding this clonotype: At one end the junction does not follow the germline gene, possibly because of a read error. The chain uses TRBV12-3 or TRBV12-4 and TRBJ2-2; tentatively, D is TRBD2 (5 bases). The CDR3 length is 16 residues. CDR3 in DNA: TGTGCCAGCAGATCCTCGGTTAACCGTTTCACCGGGAAGCTGTTTTTT. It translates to CASRSSVNRFTGKLFF.

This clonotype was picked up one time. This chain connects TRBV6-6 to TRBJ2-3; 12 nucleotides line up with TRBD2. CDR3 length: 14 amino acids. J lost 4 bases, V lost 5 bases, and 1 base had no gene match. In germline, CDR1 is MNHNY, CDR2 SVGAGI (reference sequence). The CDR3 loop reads CASSRTSGADTQYF. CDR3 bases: TGTGCCAGCAGTCGGACTAGCGGGGCAGATACGCAGTATTTT.

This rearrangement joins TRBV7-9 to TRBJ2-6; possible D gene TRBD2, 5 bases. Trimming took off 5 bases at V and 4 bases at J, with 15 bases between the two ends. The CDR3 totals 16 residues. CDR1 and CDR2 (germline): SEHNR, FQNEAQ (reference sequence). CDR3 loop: CASSPIGGLGANVLTF. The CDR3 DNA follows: TGTGCCAGCAGCCCCATCGGCGGGCTCGGGGCCAACGTCCTGACTTTC.

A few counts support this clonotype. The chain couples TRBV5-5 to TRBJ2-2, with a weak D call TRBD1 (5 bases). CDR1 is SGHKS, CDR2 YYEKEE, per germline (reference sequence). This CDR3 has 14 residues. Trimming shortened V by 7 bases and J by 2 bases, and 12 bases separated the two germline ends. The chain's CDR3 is CASRPQGNTGELFF. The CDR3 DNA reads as TGTGCCAGCCGCCCCCAGGGTAACACCGGGGAGCTGTTTTTT.

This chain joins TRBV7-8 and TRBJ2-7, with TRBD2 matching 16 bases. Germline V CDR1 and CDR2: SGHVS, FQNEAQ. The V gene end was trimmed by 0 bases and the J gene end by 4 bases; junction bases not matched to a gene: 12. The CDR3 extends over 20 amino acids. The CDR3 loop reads CASSLAVGTSGRAGSYEQYV. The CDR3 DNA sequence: TGTGCCAGCAGCTTAGCGGTCGGGACTAGCGGGAGGGCTGGGTCTTACGAGCAGTACGTC.

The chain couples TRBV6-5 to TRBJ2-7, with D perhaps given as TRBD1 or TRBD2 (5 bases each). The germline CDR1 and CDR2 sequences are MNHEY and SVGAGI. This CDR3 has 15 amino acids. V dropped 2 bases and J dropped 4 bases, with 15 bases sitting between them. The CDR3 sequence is CASSYGLFWGYEQYV. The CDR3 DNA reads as TGTGCCAGCAGTTACGGTCTTTTCTGGGGGTACGAGCAGTACGTC.

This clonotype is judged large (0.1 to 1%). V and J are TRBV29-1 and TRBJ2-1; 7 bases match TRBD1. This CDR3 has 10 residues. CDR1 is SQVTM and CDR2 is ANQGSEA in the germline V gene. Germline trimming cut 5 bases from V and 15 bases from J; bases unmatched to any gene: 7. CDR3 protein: CSVTTGSAFF. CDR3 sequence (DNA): TGCAGCGTTACGACAGGGAGTGCGTTCTTC.

The CDR3 DNA is TGCGCCAGCAGCCTCGGGGCGGGAGCCAATGAGCAGTTCTTC. Translation gives CASSLGAGANEQFF. The chain uses TRBV4-3 and TRBJ2-1; 7 bases are a match to TRBD2. Germline assignment: CDR1 LGHNA and CDR2 YSLEER. Trimming at V came to 4 bases and at J to 6 bases, leaving 6 bases not matched to a gene. This CDR3 is built from 14 residues.

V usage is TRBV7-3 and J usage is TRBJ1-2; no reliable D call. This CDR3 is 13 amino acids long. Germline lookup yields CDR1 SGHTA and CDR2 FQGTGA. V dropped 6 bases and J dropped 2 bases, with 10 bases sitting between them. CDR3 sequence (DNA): TGTGCCAGCAGTCCTGACGGAAACTATGGCTACACCTTC. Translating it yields CASSPDGNYGYTF.

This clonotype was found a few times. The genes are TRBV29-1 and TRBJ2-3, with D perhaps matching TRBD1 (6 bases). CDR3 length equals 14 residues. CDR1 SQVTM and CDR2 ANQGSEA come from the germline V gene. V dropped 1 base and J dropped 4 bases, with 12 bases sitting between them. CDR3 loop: CSVEAQGGPDTQYF. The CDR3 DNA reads TGCAGCGTTGAAGCACAGGGTGGGCCAGATACGCAGTATTTT.

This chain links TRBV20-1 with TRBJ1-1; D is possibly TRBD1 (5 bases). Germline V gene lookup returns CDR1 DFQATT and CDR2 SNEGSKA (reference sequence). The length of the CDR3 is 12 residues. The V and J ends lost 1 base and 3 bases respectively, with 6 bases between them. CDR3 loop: CSARGGDTEAFF. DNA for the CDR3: TGCAGTGCTAGAGGGGGGGACACTGAAGCTTTCTTT.

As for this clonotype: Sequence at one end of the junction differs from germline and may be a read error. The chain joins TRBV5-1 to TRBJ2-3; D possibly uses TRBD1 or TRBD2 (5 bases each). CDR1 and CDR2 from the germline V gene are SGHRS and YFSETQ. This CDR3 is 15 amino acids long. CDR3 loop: CAGSLGTIITDTQYF. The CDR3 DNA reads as TGCGCCGGCAGCTTGGGGACCATAATAACCGATACGCAGTATTTT.

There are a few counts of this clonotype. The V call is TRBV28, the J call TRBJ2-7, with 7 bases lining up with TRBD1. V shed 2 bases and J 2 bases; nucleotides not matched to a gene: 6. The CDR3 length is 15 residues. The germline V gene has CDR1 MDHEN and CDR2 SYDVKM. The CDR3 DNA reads TGTGCCAGCAGTTTAGTTGGGACAGCAACCTACGAGCAGTACTTC. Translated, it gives CASSLVGTATYEQYF.

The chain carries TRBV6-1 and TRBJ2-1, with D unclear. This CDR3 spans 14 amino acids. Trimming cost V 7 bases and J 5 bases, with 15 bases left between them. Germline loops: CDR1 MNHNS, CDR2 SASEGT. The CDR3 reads CASTNGEDHNEQFF. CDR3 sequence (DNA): TGTGCCAGCACCAACGGTGAGGATCACAATGAGCAGTTCTTC.

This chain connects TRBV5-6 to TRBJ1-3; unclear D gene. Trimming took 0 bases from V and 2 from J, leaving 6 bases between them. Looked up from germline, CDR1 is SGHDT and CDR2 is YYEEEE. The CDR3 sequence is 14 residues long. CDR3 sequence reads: CASSLVGTGNTIYF. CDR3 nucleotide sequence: TGTGCCAGCAGCTTGGTAGGGACTGGAAACACCATATATTTT.

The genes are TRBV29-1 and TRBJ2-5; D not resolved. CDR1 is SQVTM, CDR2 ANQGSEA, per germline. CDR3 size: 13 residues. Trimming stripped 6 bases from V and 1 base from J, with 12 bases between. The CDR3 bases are TGCAGCGTCGCTGAAGGATTCCAAGAGACCCAGTACTTC. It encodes CSVAEGFQETQYF.

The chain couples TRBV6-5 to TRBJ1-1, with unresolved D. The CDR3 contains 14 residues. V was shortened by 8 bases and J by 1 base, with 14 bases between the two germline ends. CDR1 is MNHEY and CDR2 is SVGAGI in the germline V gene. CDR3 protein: CASVSPGGNTEAFF. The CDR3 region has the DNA TGTGCCAGCGTATCGCCGGGAGGGAACACTGAAGCTTTCTTT.

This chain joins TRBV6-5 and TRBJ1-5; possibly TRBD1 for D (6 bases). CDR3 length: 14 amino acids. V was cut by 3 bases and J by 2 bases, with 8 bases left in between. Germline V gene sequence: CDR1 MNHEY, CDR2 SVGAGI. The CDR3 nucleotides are TGTGCCAGCAGTTATTACAGGGGCAATCAGCCCCAGCATTTT. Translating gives CASSYYRGNQPQHF.

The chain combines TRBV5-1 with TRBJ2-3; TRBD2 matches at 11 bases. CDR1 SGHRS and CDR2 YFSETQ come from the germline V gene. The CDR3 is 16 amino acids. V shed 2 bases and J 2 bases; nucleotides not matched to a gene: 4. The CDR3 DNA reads TGCGCCAGCAGCTTCCGACTAGCGGGGAACACAGATACGCAGTATTTT. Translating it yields CASSFRLAGNTDTQYF.

The CDR3 is CASSLIGQNTEAFF. CDR3 nucleotides: TGTGCCAGCAGTTTGATTGGTCAGAACACTGAAGCTTTCTTT. The chain carries TRBV12-3 or TRBV12-4 and TRBJ1-1; D unclear. This CDR3 is 14 amino acids long. Deletions cut 3 bases from V and 1 base from J, with 9 bases between.

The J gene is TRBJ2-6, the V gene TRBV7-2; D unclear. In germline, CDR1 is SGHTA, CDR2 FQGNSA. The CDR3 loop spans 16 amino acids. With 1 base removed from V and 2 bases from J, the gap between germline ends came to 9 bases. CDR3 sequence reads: CASSLGGPTGANVLTF. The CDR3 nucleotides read TGTGCCAGCAGCTTAGGCGGACCTACTGGGGCCAACGTCCTGACTTTC. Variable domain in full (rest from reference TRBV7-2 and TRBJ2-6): GAGVSQSPSNKVTEKGKDVELRCDPISGHTALYWYRQSLGQGLEFLIYFQGNSAPDKSGLPSDRFSAERTGGSVSTLTIQRTQQEDSAVYLCASSLGGPTGANVLTFGAGSRLTVL.

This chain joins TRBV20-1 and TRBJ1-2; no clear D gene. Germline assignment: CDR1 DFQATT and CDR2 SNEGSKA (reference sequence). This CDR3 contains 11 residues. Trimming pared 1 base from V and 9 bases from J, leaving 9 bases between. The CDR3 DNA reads TGCAGTGCTAGAGTCTCGGGTAGCTACACCTTC. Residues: CSARVSGSYTF.

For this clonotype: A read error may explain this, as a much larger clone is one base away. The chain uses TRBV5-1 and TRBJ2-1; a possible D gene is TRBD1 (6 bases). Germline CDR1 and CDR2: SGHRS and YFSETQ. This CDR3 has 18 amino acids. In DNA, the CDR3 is TGCGCCAGCAGCTCGAGCCTCGGACAGTTACTCTCCTACAATGAGCAGCTCTTC. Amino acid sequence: CASSSSLGQLLSYNEQLF.

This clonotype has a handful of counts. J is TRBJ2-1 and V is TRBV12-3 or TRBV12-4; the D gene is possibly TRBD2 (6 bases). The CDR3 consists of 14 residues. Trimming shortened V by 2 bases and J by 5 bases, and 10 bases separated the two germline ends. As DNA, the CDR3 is TGTGCCAGCAGTTTAAGGCGGAGGGACAATGAGCAGTTCTTC. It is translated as CASSLRRRDNEQFF.

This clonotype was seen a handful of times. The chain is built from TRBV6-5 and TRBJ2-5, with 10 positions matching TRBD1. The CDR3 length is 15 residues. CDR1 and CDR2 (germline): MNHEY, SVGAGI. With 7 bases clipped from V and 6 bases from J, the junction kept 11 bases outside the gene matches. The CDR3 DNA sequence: TGTGCCAGCACTGGCGCGGGACAGGGGACACAGACCCAGTACTTC. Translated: CASTGAGQGTQTQYF.

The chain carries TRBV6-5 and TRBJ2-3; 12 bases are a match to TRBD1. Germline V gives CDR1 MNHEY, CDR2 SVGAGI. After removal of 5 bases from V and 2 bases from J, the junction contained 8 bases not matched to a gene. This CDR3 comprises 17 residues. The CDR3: CASSAPGTGGSTDTQYF. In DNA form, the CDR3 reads TGTGCCAGCAGTGCCCCGGGGACAGGGGGCTCCACAGATACGCAGTATTTT.